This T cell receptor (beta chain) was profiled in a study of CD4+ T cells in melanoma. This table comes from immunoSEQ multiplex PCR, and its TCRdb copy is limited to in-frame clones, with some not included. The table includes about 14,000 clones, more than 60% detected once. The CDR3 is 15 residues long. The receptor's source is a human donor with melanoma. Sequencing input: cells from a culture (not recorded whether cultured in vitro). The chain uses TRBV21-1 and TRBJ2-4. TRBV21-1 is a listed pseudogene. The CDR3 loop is CASSKGTVAKNIQYF. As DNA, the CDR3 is TGTGCCAGCAGCAAAGGGACGGTGGCCAAAAACATTCAGTACTTC.